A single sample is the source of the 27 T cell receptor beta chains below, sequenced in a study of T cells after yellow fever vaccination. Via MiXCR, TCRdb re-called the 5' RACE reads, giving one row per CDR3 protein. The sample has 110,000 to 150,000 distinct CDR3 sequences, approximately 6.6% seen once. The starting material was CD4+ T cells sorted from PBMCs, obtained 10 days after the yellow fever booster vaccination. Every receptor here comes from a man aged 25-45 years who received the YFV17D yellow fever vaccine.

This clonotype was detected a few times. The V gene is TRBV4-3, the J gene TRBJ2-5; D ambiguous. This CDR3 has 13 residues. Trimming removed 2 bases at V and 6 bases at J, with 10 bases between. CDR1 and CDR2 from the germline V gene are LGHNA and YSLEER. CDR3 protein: CASSQSAGQTQYF. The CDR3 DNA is TGCGCCAGCAGCCAAAGTGCCGGACAGACCCAGTACTTC.

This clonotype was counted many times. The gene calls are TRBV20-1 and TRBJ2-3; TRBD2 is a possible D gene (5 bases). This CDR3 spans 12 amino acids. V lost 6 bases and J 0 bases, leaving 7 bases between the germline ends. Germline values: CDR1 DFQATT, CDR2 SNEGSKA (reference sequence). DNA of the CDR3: TGCAGTGCACGGGGAAGCACAGATACGCAGTATTTT. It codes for CSARGSTDTQYF.

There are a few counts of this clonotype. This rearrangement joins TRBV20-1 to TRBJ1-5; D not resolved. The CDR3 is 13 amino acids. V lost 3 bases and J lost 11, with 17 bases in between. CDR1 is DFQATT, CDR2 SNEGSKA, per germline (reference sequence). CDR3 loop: CSASKNSEVAQHF. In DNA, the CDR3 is TGCAGTGCTAGTAAAAACTCTGAAGTAGCCCAGCATTTT.

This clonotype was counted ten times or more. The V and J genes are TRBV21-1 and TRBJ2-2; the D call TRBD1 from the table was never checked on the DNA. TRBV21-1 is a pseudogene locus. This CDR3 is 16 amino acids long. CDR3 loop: CARPSGDGANTGELFF. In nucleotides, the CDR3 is TGTGCCAGACCTTCGGGGGACGGAGCGAACACCGGGGAGCTGTTTTTT.

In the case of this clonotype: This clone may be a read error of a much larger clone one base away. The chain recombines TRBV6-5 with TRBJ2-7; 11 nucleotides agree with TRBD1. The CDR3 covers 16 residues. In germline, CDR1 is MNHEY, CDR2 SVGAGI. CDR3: CASCYSTGQGVREQYF. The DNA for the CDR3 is TGTGCCAGCTGTTACTCGACGGGACAGGGGGTGAGGGAGCAGTACTTC.

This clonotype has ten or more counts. CDR3 coding DNA: TGTGCCAGCAGCGTTAGACCAAATGGGGATGAGCAGTTCTTC. Translated, it gives CASSVRPNGDEQFF. The chain is built from TRBV9 and TRBJ2-1; no definite D call. Deletions cut 2 bases from V and 8 bases from J, with 14 bases between. This CDR3 is 14 amino acids long. Germline assignment: CDR1 SGDLS and CDR2 YYNGEE.

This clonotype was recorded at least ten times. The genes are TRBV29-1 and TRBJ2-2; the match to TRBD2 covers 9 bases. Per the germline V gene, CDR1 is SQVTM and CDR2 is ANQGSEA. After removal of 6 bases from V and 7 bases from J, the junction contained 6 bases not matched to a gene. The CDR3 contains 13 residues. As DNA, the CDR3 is TGCAGCGTCACGAGCGGGGGGAGCGGGGAGCTGTTTTTT. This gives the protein CSVTSGGSGELFF.

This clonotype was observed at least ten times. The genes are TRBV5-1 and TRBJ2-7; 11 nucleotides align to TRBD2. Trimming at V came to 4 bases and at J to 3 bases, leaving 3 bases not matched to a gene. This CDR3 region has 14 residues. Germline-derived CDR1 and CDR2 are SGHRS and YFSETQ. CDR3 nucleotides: TGCGCCAGCAGCCTGGGACTAGCGGTCTACGAGCAGTACTTC. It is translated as CASSLGLAVYEQYF.

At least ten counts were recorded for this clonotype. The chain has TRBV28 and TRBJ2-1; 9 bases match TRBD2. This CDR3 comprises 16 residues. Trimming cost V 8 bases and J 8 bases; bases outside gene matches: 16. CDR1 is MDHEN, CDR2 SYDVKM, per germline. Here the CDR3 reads CASSSSGREGLDEQFF. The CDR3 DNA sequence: TGTGCCAGCTCCTCTAGTGGGCGGGAGGGCCTCGATGAGCAGTTCTTC.

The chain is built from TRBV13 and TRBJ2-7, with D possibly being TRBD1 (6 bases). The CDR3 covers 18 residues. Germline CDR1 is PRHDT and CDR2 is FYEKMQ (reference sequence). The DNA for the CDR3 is TGTACCTTCAGCACGAACCAGGGGAGCCGGGGATTCCCCTACGAGCAGTACTTC. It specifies CTFSTNQGSRGFPYEQYF.

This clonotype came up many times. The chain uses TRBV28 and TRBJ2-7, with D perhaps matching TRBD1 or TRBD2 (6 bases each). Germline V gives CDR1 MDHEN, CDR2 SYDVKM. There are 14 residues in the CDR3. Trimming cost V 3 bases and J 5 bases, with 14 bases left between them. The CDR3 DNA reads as TGTGCCAGCAGTTTGAGTCGGGGGCAGGACGAGCAGTACTTC. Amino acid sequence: CASSLSRGQDEQYF.

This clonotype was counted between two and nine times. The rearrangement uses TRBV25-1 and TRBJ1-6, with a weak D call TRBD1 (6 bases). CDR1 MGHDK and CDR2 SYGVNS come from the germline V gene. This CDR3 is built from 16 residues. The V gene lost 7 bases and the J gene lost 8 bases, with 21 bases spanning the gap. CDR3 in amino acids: CASTSAGGRIDSPLHF. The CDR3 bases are TGTGCCAGCACAAGTGCCGGGGGGCGAATAGATTCACCCCTCCACTTT.

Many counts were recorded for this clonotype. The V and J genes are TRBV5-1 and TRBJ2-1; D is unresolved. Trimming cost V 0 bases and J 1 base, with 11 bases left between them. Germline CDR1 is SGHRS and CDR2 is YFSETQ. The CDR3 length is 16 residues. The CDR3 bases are TGCGCCAGCAGCTTGGAGGTAGTAAATTCCTACAATGAGCAGTTCTTC. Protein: CASSLEVVNSYNEQFF.

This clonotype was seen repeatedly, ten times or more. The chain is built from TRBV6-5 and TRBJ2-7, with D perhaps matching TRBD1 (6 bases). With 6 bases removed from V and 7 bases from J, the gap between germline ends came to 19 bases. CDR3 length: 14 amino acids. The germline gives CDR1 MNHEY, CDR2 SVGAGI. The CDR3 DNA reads TGTGCCAGCAGACCCGGGACAAAGAATGGTGAGCAGTACTTC. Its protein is CASRPGTKNGEQYF.

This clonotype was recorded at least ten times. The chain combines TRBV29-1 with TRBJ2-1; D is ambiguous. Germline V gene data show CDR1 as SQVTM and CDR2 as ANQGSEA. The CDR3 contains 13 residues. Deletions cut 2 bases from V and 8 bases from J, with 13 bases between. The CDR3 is CSVEYIGADEQFF. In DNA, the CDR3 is TGCAGCGTTGAATACATCGGTGCCGATGAGCAGTTCTTC.

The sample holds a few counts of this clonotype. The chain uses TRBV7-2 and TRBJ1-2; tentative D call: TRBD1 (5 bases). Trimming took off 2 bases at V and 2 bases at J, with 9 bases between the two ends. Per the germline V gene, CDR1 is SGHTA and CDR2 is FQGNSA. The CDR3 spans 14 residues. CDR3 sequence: CASSLYSGNYGYTF. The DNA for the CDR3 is TGTGCCAGCAGCTTATATTCAGGGAACTATGGCTACACCTTC.

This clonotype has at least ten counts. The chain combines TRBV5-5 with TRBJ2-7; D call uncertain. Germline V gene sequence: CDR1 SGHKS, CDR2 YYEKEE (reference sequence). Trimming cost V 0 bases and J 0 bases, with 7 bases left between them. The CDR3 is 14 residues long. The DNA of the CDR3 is TGTGCCAGCAGCTTGGCCATGGGCTCCTACGAGCAGTACTTC. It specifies CASSLAMGSYEQYF.

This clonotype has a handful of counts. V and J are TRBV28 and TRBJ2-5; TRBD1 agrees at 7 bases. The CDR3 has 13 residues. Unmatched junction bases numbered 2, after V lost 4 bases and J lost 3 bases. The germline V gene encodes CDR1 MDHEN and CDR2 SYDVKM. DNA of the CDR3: TGTGCCAGCAGTTCGGGACAGAAAGAGACCCAGTACTTC. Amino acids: CASSSGQKETQYF.

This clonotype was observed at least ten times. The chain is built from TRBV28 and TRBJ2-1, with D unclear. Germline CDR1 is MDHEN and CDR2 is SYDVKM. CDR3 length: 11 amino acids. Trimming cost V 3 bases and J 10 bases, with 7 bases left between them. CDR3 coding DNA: TGTGCCAGCAGTTTTGAAGGCGAGCAGTTCTTC. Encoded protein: CASSFEGEQFF. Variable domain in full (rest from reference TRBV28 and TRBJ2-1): DVKVTQSSRYLVKRTGEKVFLECVQDMDHENMFWYRQDPGLGLRLIYFSYDVKMKEKGDIPEGYSVSREKKERFSLILESASTNQTSMYLCASSFEGEQFFGPGTRLTVL.

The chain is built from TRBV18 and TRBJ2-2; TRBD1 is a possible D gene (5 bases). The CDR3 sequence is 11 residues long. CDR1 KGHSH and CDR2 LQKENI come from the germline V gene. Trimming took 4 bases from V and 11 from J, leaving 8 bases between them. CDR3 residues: CASSLRTELFF. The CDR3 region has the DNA TGTGCCAGCTCACTAAGGACAGAGCTGTTTTTT.

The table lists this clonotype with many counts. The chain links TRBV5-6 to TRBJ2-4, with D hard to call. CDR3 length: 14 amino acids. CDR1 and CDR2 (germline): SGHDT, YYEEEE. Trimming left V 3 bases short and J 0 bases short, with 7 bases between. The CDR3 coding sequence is TGTGCCAGCAGCTGGGTCTTAGCCAAAAACATTCAGTACTTC. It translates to CASSWVLAKNIQYF.

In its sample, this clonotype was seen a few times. CDR3 loop: CASSDLTPQETQYF. The CDR3 DNA is TGTGCCAGCAGTGATCTGACACCCCAAGAGACCCAGTACTTC. V is TRBV6-1 and J is TRBJ2-5, with unresolved D. This CDR3 is built from 14 residues. Per the germline V gene, CDR1 is MNHNS and CDR2 is SASEGT. V lost 3 bases and J lost 1, with 9 bases in between.

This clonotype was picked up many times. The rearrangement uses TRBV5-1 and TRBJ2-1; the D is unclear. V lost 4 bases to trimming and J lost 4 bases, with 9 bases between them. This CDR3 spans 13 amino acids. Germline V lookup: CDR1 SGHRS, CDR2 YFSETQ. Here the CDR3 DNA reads TGCGCCAGCAGCCCAAACACTTACAATGAGCAGTTCTTC. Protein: CASSPNTYNEQFF.

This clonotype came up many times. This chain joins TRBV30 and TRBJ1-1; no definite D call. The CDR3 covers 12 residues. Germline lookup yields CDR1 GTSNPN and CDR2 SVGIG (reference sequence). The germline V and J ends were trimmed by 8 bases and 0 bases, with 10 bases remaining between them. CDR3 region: CAGRVLNTEAFF. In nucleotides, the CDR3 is TGTGCCGGCCGGGTCTTGAACACTGAAGCTTTCTTT.

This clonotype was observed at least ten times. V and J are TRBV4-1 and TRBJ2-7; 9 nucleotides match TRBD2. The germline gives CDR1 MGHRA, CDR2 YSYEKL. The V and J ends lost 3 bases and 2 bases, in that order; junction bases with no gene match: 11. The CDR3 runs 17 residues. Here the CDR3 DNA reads TGCGCCAGCAGCCAGATACCGGGACTAGCAGTTCCCTACGAGCAGTACTTC. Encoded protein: CASSQIPGLAVPYEQYF.

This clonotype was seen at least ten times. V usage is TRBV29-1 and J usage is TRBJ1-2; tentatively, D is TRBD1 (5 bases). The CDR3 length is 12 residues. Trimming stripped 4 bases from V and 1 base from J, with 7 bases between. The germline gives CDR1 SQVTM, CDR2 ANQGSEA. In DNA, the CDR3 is TGCAGCGTTGTGGGGGATAACTATGGCTACACCTTC. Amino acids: CSVVGDNYGYTF.

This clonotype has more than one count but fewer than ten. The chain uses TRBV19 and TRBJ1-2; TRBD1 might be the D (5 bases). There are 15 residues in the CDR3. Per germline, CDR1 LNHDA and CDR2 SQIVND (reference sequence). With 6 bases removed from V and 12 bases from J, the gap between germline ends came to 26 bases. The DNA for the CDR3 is TGTGCCAGTAGAGGTCGAGGGACTTCTATTCTGGGCAACACCTTC. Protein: CASRGRGTSILGNTF. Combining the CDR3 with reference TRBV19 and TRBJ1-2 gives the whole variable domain DGGITQSPKYLFRKEGQNVTLSCEQNLNHDAMYWYRQDPGQGLRLIYYSQIVNDFQKGDIAEGYSVSREKKESFPLTVTSAQKNPTAFYLCASRGRGTSILGNTFGSGTRLTVV.